This T cell receptor (beta chain) emerged from a study of blood T cell repertoires in COVID-19 (dated by TCRdb to 2020 to 2021). With regard to the full study: Samples from collaborators originated in the United States, Italy and Spain and spanned both the acute and convalescent phases of COVID-19. Nearly every sample came with metadata listing a de-identified subject ID, COVID-19 status, age in years and sex. The repertoires were made available in a free public database intended to serve as a resource for research on the immune response to SARS-CoV-2. The prospective study material was composed of cDNA or gDNA derived from T cells, B-cell-depleted T cells, or PBMCs. Subjects who had been exposed to COVID-19, were actively infected with it, or had recovered from it provided the deeply sampled blood TCRbeta repertoires that made up the dataset. Where HLA class I and class II types were available, the types were taken from metadata supplied by the sample provider, not from assay-based typing. Samples came from the ongoing ImmuneRACE study (first 160 participants) plus 1,254 subjects from 6 global collaborators.

As encoded in the germline V gene, CDR1 is SGDLS while CDR2 is YYNGEE. The CDR3 contains 15 residues, cysteine and phenylalanine counted. Only the CDR3 DNA stays, 45 bases, in frame from base 1. Ends trimmed: V by 4 bases, J by 6 bases; bases unmatched to a gene: 7. Whole blood was collected in K2EDTA tubes by collaborating institutions according to the institutions' own protocols. For TCRbeta analysis, collaborators shipped samples in one of three forms: frozen whole blood, isolated PBMCs, or DNA extracted from either of those sample types. Study-level results and caveats: Clinical and demographic metadata were provided uncurated, with the amount varying by source and participant.

A note on this clone: It has no known antigen specificity. No much larger clonotype is one base removed from it; base qualities were not supplied.

TCRbeta CDR3 regions were amplified from genomic DNA using the immunoSEQ Assay, a bias-controlled multiplex PCR. For the original study's pipeline: The number of nucleated cells in each sample was estimated from the amplification of reference gene primers within the assay. Sequence reads were collapsed and filtered to measure the absolute abundance of every unique TCRbeta CDR3 rearrangement. For each sample, productive Simpson clonality was calculated by taking the square root of Simpson's diversity index across productive rearrangements. The table was pulled from immuneACCESS by TCRdb, which kept in-frame rearrangements only. Such tables lose some clones; where checked, under half of the loss comes from unresolved V genes, and the rest has no known cause. The V and J calls and clone size were taken over from that table, and D and trimming were inferred from the DNA. This sample holds roughly 190,000 clones; approximately 91% were observed only once. Around 1.1% of the sample goes to the ten largest clones.

The rearranged chain carries TRBV9 and TRBJ2-3; 11 bases in the junction line up with TRBD2. The sample consisted of peripheral blood. This TCR came from a young man with acute or convalescent COVID-19. The nucleotides read TGTGCCAGCAGCACCCCTAGCGGGGGGCCTGATACGCAGTATTTT. Its protein is CASSTPSGGPDTQYF.